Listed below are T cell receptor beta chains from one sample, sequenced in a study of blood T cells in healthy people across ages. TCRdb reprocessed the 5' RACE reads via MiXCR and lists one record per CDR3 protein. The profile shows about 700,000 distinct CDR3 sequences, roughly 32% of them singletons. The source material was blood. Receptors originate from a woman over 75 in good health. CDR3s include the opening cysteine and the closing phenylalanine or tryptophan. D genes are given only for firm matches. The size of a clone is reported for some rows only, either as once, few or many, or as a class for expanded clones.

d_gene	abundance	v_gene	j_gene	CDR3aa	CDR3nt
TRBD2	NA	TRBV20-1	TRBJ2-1	CSARSLTSGAYNEQFF	TGCAGTGCTAGATCCCTCACTAGCGGTGCCTACAATGAGCAGTTCTTC
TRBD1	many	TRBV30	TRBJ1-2	CAWSPQGGRYGYTF	TGTGCCTGGAGTCCCCAGGGGGGACGCTATGGCTACACCTTC
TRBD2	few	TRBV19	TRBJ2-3	CASSIIRGGLSTDTQYF	TGTGCCAGTAGTATAATACGCGGGGGGCTGAGCACAGATACGCAGTATTTT
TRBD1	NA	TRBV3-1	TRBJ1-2	CASSLQPRTGLGKNYGYTF	TGTGCCAGCAGCCTACAGCCTCGGACAGGGCTCGGAAAAAACTATGGCTACACCTTC
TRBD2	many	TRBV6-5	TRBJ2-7	CASSYRPGGYEQYF	TGTGCCAGCAGTTACCGCCCGGGGGGGTACGAGCAGTACTTC
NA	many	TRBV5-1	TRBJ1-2	CASRSSGPYGYTF	TGCGCCAGCCGGTCGTCCGGACCCTATGGCTACACCTTC
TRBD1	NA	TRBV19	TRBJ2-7	CASSISGTASYEQYF	TGTGCCAGTAGTATTTCTGGGACAGCGTCCTACGAGCAGTACTTC
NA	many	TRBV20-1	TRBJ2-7	CSARGASREQYF	TGCAGTGCTAGAGGGGCGTCACGCGAGCAGTACTTC
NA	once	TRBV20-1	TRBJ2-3	CSATRAPGEYF	TGCAGTGCTACCCGGGCCCCAGGGGAGTATTTT
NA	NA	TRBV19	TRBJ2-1	CASSNRLYNEQFF	TGTGCCAGTAGCAACAGGCTCTACAATGAGCAGTTCTTC
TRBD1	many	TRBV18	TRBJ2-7	CASSPLTPGQGFYEQYF	TGTGCCAGCTCACCATTGACCCCGGGACAGGGGTTCTACGAGCAGTACTTC
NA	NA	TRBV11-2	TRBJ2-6	CANSPGAGRRTGANVLTF	TGTGCCAACAGCCCAGGCGCAGGGCGCCGGACTGGGGCCAACGTCCTGACTTTT
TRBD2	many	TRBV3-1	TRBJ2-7	CASSHSSGDAYEQYF	TGTGCCAGCAGCCATAGCAGCGGGGACGCCTACGAGCAGTACTTC
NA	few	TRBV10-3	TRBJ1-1	CAITFSPANTEAFF	TGTGCCATCACGTTTTCCCCAGCGAACACTGAAGCTTTCTTT
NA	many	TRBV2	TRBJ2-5	CASIPGAKETQYF	TGTGCCAGCATACCCGGGGCCAAAGAGACCCAGTACTTC
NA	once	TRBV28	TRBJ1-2	CASSLLSPLWEAGYTF	TGTGCCAGCAGTCTATTAAGCCCCCTTTGGGAGGCTGGCTACACCTTC
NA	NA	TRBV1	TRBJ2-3	CTSSQERFAGGRDTQYF	TGCACCAGCAGCCAAGAGAGGTTCGCGGGGGGGCGAGATACGCAGTATTTT
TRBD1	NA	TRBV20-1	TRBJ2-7	CSPRTGVSYEQYF	TGCAGCCCAAGGACAGGGGTATCCTACGAGCAGTACTTC
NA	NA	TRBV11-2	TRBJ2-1	CASSPDTLPYNEQFF	TGTGCCAGCAGCCCGGACACGCTCCCTTACAATGAGCAGTTCTTC
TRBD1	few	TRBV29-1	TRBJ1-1	CSVEVRGPNTEAFF	TGCAGCGTTGAAGTCAGGGGGCCTAACACTGAAGCTTTCTTT
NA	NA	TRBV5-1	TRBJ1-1	CASSLTLNTGAFF	TGCGCCAGCAGCCTCACCCTGAACACTGGAGCTTTCTTT
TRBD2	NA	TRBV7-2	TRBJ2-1	CASSFESSGGAQFF	TGTGCCAGCAGCTTCGAGTCTAGCGGGGGGGCTCAGTTCTTC
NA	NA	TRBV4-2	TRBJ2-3	CASSQEKGMLGADTQYF	TGTGCCAGCAGCCAAGAGAAGGGGATGTTAGGAGCAGATACGCAGTATTTT
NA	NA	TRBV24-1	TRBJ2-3	CATSEPQGTDTQYF	TGTGCCACCAGTGAGCCCCAGGGAACAGATACGCAGTATTTT
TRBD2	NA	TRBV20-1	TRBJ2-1	CSARDLWGTSRKSSYNEQLF	TGCAGTGCTAGAGATCTCTGGGGGACTAGTCGAAAAAGCTCCTACAATGAGCAGCTCTTC
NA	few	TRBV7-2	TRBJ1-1	CATSRFGHQAFF	TGTGCCACCTCCCGCTTCGGGCATCAGGCTTTCTTT
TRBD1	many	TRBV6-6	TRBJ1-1	CASSLEGAFFF	TGTGCCAGCAGTTTAGAGGGGGCGTTTTTCTTT
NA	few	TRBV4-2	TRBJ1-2	CASSQDFTDYGYTF	TGTGCCAGCAGCCAAGATTTCACGGACTATGGCTACACCTTC
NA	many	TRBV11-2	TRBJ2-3	CASRNWGRGATDTQYF	TGTGCCAGCAGAAATTGGGGCAGGGGTGCGACAGATACGCAGTATTTT
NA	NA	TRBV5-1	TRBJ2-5	CASSLGGSEETQYF	TGCGCCAGCAGCTTGGGGGGTAGCGAAGAGACCCAGTACTTC
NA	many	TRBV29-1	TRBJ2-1	CSVEDPQGYNEQFF	TGCAGCGTTGAAGATCCCCAGGGATACAATGAGCAGTTCTTC
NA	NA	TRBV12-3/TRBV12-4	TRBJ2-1	CASSQAGLYNEQFF	TGTGCCAGCAGCCAGGCGGGACTCTACAATGAGCAGTTCTTC
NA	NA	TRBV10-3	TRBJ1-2	CAISVLNYGYTF	TGTGCCATCAGCGTCCTAAACTATGGCTACACCTTC
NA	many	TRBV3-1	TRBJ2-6	CASSQDRRHMANVLTF	TGTGCCAGCAGCCAAGACCGTAGGCATATGGCCAACGTCCTGACTTTC
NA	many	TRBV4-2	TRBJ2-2	CASSQVSGELFF	TGTGCCAGCAGCCAAGTTAGCGGGGAGCTGTTTTTT
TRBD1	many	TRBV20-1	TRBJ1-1	CSARQGYTEAFF	TGCAGTGCTCGACAGGGGTACACTGAAGCTTTCTTT
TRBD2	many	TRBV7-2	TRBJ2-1	CASSLLAGGYNEQFF	TGTGCCAGCAGCTTGCTAGCGGGGGGATACAATGAGCAGTTCTTC